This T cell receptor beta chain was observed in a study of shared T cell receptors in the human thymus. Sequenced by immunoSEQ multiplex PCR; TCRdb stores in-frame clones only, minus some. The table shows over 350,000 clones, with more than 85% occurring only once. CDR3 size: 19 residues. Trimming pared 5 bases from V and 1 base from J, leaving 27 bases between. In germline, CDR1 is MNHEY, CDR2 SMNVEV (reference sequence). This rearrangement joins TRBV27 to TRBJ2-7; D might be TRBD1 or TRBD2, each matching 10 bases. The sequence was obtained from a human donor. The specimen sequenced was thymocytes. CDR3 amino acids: CASSPDRGRLAGLSYEQYF. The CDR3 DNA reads TGTGCCAGCAGTCCCGACAGGGGGCGACTAGCGGGCCTTTCCTACGAGCAGTACTTC.